Only a few counts were recorded for the clone carrying this T cell receptor beta chain. Its cognate antigen is unknown. The data derive from a study of T cell repertoires in cytomegalovirus infection. Study context: Public TCR beta signature analysis indicated the presence of both CMV infection and matching HLA type. Study-wide results and caveats: The ex vivo response was dominated by HLA-C-restricted CMV-specific TCR beta clonotypes. Of the TCR beta families, the public ones yielded a cumulative frequency that identified carriers of CMV plus the relevant HLA.

TCRdb itself ran the reads through MiXCR, one entry per CDR3 protein. This sample has fewer than 250,000 distinct CDR3 sequences, with approximately 22% found just once. The source is a human donor in good health (CMV status not recorded). Some clones in this sample may be carry-over from other donors' samples. Sequences were obtained from CD8+ T cells from PBMCs.

The CDR3 region has the DNA TGTGCCAGCACTAAGACAGCCTACAATGAGCAGTTCTTC. It specifies CASTKTAYNEQFF. The chain combines TRBV28 with TRBJ2-1, with D perhaps matching TRBD1 (5 bases). CDR1 and CDR2 (germline): MDHEN, SYDVKM. The CDR3 runs 13 residues. The V end was cut by 7 bases, the J end by 2 bases, with 9 bases between.